The clone carrying this T cell receptor beta chain was detected ten times or more. Its antigen is currently unknown. The data originate from a study of CD8+CD57+ T cells in acquired aplastic anemia. Study as a whole: Across the sorted CD4+ and CD8+ cells, DNA amounts averaged roughly 3 ug. Findings and caveats of the study: Patients did not significantly differ from controls in CD8+ Simpson's diversity.

This CDR3 has 14 residues. The V gene lost 4 bases and the J gene lost 6 bases, with 13 bases spanning the gap. The germline gives CDR1 WNHNN, CDR2 SYGVQD (reference sequence). Patients chosen for sequencing had shown CD8+CD57+ cell expansion by flow cytometry. No therapy had been given to the patients at the time of blood sampling. TCR beta VDJ and CDR3 profiles were obtained from a genomic DNA template. TCRdb recomputed calls from the reads with MiXCR, one row per CDR3 protein. The sample records roughly 180,000 distinct CDR3 sequences, nearly 50% being singletons. Sequencing was done on a sample of sorted CD4+, CD8+, or CD8+CD57+ T cells (not recorded which) from PBMCs. The J gene is TRBJ2-1, the V gene TRBV10-1; the D gene could be TRBD1 or TRBD2 (7 bases each). The receptor was isolated from a human donor with aplastic anemia. The CDR3 region is CASSVERDSNEQFF. CDR3 coding DNA: TGCGCCAGCAGTGTGGAGCGGGACAGCAATGAGCAGTTCTTC.